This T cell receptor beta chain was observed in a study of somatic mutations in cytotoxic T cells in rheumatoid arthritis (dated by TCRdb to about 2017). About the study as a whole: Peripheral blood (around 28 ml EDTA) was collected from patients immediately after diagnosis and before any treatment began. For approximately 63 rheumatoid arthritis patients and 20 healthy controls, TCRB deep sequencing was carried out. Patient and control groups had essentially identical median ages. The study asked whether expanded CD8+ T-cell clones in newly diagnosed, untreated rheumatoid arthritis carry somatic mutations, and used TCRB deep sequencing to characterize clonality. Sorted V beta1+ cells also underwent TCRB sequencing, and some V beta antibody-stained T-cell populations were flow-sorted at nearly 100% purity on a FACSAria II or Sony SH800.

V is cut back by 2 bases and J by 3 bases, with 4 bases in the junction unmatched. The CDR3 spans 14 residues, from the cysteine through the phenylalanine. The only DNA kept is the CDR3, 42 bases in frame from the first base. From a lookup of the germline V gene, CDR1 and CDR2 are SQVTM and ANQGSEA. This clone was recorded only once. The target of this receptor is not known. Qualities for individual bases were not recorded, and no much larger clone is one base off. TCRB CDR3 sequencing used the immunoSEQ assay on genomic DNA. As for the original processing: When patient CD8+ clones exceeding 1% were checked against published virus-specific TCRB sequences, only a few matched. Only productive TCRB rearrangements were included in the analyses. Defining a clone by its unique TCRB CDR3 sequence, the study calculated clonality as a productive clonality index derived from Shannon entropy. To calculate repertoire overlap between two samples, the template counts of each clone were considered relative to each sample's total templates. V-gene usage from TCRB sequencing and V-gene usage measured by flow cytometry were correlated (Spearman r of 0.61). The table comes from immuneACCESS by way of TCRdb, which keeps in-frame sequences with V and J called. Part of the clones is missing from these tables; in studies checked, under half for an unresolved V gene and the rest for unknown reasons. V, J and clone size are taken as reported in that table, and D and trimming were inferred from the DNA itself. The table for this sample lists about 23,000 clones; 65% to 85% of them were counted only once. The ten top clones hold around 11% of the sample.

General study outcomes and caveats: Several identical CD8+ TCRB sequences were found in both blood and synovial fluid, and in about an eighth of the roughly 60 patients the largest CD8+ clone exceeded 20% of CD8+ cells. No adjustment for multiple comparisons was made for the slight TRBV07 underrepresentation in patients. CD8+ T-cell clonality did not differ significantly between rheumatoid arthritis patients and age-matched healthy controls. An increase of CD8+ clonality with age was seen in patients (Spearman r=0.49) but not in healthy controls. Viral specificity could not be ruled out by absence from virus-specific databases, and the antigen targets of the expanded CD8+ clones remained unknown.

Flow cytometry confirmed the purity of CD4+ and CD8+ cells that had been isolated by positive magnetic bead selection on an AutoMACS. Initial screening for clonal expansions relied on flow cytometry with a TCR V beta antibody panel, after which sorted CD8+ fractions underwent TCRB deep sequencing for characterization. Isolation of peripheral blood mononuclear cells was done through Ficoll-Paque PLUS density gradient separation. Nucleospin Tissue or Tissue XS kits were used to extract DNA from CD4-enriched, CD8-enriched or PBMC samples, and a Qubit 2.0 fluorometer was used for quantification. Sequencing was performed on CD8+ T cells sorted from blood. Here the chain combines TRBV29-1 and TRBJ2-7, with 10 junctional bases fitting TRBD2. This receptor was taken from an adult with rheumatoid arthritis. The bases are TGCAGCGTTGAAAGGGCTAGCGGGAGCTACGAGCAGTACTTC. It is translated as CSVERASGSYEQYF.